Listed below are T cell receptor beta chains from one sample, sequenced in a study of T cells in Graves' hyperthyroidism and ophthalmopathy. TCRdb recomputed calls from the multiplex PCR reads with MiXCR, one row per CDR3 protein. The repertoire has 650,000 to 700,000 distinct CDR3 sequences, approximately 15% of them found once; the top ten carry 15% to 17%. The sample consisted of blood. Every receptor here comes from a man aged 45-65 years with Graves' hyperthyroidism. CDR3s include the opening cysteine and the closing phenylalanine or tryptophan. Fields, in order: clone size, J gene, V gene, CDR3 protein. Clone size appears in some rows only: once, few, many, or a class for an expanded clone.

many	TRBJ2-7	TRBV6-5	CASSYGTGEVSYEQYF
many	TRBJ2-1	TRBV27	CASRGAGTYNEQFF
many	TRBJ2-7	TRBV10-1	CASSESGEQYF
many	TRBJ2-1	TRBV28	CASSLTSGRAYEQFF
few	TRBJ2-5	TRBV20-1	CSAKEISGRGRWETQYF
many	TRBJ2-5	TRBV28	CAIARDRVQETQYF
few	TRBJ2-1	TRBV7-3	CASSLTGLAGLNEQFF
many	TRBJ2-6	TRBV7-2	CASSLGPAGANVLTF
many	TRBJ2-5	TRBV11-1	CASSPEGQETQYF
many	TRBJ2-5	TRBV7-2	CASSTGLPGQETQYF
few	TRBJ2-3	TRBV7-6	CASSLSLSGNTDTQYF
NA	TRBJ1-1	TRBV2	CASSLNRANAEAFF
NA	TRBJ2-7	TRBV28	CASSLAGDGLYEQYF
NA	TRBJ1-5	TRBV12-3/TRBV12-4	CASSINPGQAPRKPQHF
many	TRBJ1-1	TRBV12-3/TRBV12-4	CASSFQGVGTEAFF
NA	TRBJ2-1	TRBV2	CASSLSGTAPRNEQFF
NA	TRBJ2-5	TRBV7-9	CASGGQGSLEIQYF
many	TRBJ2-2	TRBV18	CASSRTGELFF
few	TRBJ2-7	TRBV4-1	CASSQGVTGIEQYF
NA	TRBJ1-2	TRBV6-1	CASSEGQAIFYGYTF
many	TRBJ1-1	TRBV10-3	CAITKDGAGRNTEAFF
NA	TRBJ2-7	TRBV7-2	CASSLEGAAYEQYF
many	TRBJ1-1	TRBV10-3	CAINDRGDTEAFF
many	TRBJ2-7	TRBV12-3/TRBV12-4	CASSAGRPSEQYF
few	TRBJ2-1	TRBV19	CASSIGGTRSNEQFF
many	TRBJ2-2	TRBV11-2	CASSPREAPTAGELFF
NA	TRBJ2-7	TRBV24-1	CATSDSQGASYEQYF
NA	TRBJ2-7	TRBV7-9	CASSPDSAHYEQYF
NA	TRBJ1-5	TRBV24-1	CASVGGGGRSNQPQHF
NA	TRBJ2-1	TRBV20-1	CSARDYRETLDEQFF
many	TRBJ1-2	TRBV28	CASSTQGAGYGYTF